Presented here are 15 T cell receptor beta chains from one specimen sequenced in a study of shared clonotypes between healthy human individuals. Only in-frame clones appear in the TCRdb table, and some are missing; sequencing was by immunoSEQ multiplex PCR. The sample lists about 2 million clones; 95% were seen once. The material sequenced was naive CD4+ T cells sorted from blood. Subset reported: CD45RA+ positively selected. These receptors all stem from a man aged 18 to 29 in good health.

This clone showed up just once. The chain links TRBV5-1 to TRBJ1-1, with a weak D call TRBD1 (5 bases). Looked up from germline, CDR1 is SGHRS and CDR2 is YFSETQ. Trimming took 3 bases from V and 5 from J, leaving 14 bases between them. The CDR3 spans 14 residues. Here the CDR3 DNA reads TGCGCCAGCAGCTCCAGGGAGTCGTGGACTGAAGCTTTCTTT. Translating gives CASSSRESWTEAFF.

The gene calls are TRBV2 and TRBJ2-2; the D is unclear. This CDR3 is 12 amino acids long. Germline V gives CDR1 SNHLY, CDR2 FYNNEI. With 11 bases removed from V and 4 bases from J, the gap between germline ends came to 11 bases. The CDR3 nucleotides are TGTGCCTCCTGCGACGGCACCGGGGAGCTGTTTTTT. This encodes CASCDGTGELFF.

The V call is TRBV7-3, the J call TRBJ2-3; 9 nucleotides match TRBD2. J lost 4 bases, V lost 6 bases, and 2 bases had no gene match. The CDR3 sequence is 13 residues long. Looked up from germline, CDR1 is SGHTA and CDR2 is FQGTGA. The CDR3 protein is CASRRTSADTQYF. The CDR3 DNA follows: TGTGCCAGCAGGCGGACTAGCGCAGATACGCAGTATTTT.

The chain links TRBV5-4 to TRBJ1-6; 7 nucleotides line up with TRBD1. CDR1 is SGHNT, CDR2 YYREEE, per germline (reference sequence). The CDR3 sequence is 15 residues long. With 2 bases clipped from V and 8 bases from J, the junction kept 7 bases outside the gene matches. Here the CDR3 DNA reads TGTGCCAGCAGCTTTATAGACAGGGTGGATTCACCCCTCCACTTT. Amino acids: CASSFIDRVDSPLHF.

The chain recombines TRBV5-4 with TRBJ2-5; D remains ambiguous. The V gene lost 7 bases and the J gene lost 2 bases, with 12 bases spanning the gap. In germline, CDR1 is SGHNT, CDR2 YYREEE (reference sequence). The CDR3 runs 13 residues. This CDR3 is CASGKGLQETQYF. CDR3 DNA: TGTGCCAGCGGAAAGGGTCTACAAGAGACCCAGTACTTC.

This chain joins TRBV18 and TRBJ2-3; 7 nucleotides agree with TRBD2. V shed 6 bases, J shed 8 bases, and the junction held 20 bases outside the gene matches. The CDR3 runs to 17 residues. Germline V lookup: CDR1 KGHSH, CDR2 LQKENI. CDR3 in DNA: TGTGCCAGCTCTCCCACGTCGCAGCGGGGCGGTTTGGGTACGCAGTATTTT. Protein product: CASSPTSQRGGLGTQYF.

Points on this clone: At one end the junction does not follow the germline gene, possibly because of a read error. This chain's CDR3 is CASSLDLGTSINEQFF. CDR3 DNA sequence: TGTGCTAGCAGCTTAGATCTTGGGACTAGCATCAATGAGCAGTTCTTC. The chain recombines TRBV7-7 with TRBJ2-1; 9 positions agree with TRBD2. The CDR3 runs 16 residues. Germline V gives CDR1 SSHAT, CDR2 FNYEAQ (reference sequence).

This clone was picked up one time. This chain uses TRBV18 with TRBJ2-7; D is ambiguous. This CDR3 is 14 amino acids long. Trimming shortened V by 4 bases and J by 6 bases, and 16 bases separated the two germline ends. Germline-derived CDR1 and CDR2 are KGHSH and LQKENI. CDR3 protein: CASSLETPSVEQYF. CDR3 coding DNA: TGTGCCAGCTCACTGGAGACGCCCAGCGTCGAGCAGTACTTC.

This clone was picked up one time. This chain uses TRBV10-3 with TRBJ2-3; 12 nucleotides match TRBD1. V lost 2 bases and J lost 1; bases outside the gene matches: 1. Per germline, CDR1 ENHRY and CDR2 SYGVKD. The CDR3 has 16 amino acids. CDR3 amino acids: CAISEGTGGRTDTQYF. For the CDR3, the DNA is TGTGCCATCAGTGAGGGGACAGGGGGCCGCACAGATACGCAGTATTTT.

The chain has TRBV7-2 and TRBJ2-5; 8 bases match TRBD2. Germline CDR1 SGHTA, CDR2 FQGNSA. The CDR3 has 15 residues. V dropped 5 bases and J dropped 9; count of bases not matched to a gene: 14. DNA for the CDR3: TGTGCCAGCAGCCGAGTCGGGGGGGCAGCCGTGGCCCAGTACTTC. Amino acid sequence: CASSRVGGAAVAQYF.

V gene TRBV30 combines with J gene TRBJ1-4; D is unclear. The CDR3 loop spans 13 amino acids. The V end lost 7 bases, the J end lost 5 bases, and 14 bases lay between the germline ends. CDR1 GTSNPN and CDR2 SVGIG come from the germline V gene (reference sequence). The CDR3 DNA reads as TGTGCCTACCGTCGCACCAAAAATGAAAAACTGTTTTTT. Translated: CAYRRTKNEKLFF.

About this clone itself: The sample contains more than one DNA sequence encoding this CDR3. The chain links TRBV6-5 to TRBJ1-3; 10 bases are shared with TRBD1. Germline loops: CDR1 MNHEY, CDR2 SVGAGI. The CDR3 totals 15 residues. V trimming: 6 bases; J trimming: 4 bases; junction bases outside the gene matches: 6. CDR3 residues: CASSSGTGAGNTIYF. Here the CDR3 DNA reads TGTGCCAGCAGCTCCGGGACAGGGGCAGGAAACACCATATATTTT.

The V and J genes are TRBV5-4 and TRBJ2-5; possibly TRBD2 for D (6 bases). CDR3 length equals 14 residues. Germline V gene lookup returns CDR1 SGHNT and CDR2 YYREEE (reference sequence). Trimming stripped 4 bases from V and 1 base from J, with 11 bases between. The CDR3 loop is CASSIGTLQETQYF. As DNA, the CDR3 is TGTGCCAGCAGCATAGGGACTCTCCAAGAGACCCAGTACTTC.

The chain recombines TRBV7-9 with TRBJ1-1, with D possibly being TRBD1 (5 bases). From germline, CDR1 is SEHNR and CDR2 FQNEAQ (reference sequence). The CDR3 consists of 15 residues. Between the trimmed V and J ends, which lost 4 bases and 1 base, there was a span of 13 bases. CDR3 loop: CASSSQGGTNTEAFF. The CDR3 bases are TGTGCCAGCAGCTCCCAGGGAGGCACGAACACTGAAGCTTTCTTT.

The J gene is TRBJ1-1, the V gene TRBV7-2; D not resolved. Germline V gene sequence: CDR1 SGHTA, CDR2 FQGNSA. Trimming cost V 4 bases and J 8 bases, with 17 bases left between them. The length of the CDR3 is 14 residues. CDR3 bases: TGTGCCAGCAGCTACCCGACCAAACCGCGGGAAGCTTTCTTT. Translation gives CASSYPTKPREAFF.